Detailed here is one TCR beta chain. There is no known antigen for this receptor. Qualities for individual bases were not recorded, and no much larger clone is one base off. Collaborating institutions collected whole blood in K2EDTA tubes following their own protocols. For TCRbeta analysis, collaborators shipped samples as frozen whole blood, isolated PBMCs, or DNA extracted from either of those sample types. The germline V gene provides CDR1 SNHLY and CDR2 FYNNEI. The CDR3 runs 14 residues from the cysteine to the phenylalanine. Only the CDR3 DNA is retained, 42 bases long and in frame from the first base. V ends up 6 bases short and J 1 base short, with an unmatched junction base count of 3. This record comes from a study of blood T cell repertoires in COVID-19 (dated by TCRdb to the early 2020s). With regard to the full study: The collaborator samples originated in the United States, Italy and Spain and spanned the acute and convalescent phases of COVID-19. The prospective study material was composed of cDNA or gDNA derived from T cells, B-cell-depleted T cells, or PBMCs. Deeply sampled blood TCRbeta repertoires from subjects exposed to, actively infected with, or recovered from COVID-19 were included in the dataset. A freely available public database, intended as a resource for researchers studying the immune response to SARS-CoV-2, is where the repertoires were released. Samples were obtained from the ongoing ImmuneRACE study (first 160 participants) and from 950 to 1,500 subjects provided by 6 global collaborators. A de-identified subject ID, COVID-19 status, age in years and sex were almost always included in the sample metadata. Where available, HLA class I and class II types were obtained from metadata supplied by the sample provider rather than from assay-based typing. Paper-wide results and their limitations: The quantity of clinical and demographic metadata differed by source and by participant and was supplied without curation.

The immunoSEQ Assay, a bias-controlled multiplex PCR, was used to amplify TCRbeta CDR3 regions from genomic DNA. On the study's bioinformatics: The number of nucleated cells in each sample was estimated by amplification of reference gene primers within the assay. To quantify the absolute abundance of each unique TCRbeta CDR3 rearrangement, sequence reads were collapsed and filtered. For each sample, productive Simpson clonality was calculated as the square root of Simpson's diversity index across productive rearrangements. TCRdb obtained this table from immuneACCESS and retained in-frame rearrangements with V and J assigned. These tables miss some clones; where compared with another copy, unresolved V genes account for less than half of the shortfall, and the remainder is unexplained. The V and J calls and clone size come from that table; D and trimming were worked out from the DNA. This sample lists fewer than 250,000 clones; roughly nine tenths were detected once. Approximately 0.69% of the sample rests with the top ten.

The chain joins TRBV2 to TRBJ1-1, with 9 central nucleotides matching TRBD1. This clonotype was sampled from a man aged 35-49 years with acute or convalescent COVID-19. The sequenced material came from peripheral blood. The CDR3 in this case is CASRKGQGNTEAFF. The DNA sequence follows: TGTGCCAGCAGGAAGGGACAGGGGAACACTGAAGCTTTCTTT.